One sample yielded the 32 T cell receptor beta chains listed below, sequenced in a study of T-cell memory formation after mild COVID-19. TCRdb reprocessed the 5' RACE reads via MiXCR and lists one record per CDR3 protein. The sample carries 350,000 to 450,000 distinct CDR3 sequences, 20% recorded once. The source material was PBMCs or a T cell subset sorted from them (not recorded which). Receptors originate from an adult woman who had mild COVID-19 (a few samples of this study predate the infection). Cell type and time point are not known.

The CDR3 DNA is TGTGCCAGTAGTATGGGGGATACGCAGTATTTT. This gives the protein CASSMGDTQYF. The chain combines TRBV19 with TRBJ2-3, with unresolved D. The CDR3 has 11 residues. The V end was cut by 3 bases, the J end by 6 bases, with 4 bases between. Germline V lookup: CDR1 LNHDA, CDR2 SQIVND (reference sequence).

The table lists this clonotype with a few counts. The chain joins TRBV7-3 to TRBJ2-3, with 12 bases that match TRBD2. The CDR3 consists of 17 residues. With 5 bases clipped from V and 1 base from J, the junction kept 7 bases outside the gene matches. Germline lookup yields CDR1 SGHTA and CDR2 FQGTGA. CDR3 loop: CASSRRLAGEGTDTQYF. The CDR3 DNA sequence: TGTGCCAGCAGCCGGCGACTAGCGGGGGAGGGCACAGATACGCAGTATTTT.

This clonotype has just a few counts. This rearrangement joins TRBV7-2 to TRBJ2-5; D is ambiguous. V shed 2 bases and J shed 0 bases, with 7 bases lying between them. The CDR3 sequence is 14 residues long. From germline, CDR1 is SGHTA and CDR2 FQGNSA. Here the CDR3 reads CASSLMGNQETQYF. The CDR3 DNA reads TGTGCCAGCAGCTTAATGGGCAACCAAGAGACCCAGTACTTC.

The chain combines TRBV30 with TRBJ2-3, with D uncertain. In germline, CDR1 is GTSNPN, CDR2 SVGIG (reference sequence). The germline V and J ends were trimmed by 2 bases and 6 bases, with 12 bases remaining between them. There are 13 residues in the CDR3. The CDR3 protein is CAWSNDGRDTQYF. The DNA for the CDR3 is TGTGCCTGGAGTAACGACGGCCGCGATACGCAGTATTTT.

The chain employs TRBV12-3 or TRBV12-4 and TRBJ2-4, with unresolved D. The V gene lost 3 bases and the J gene lost 3 bases, with 9 bases spanning the gap. The CDR3 length is 14 residues. CDR3 sequence: CASSFSSDKNIQYF. CDR3 DNA: TGTGCCAGCAGTTTTTCAAGTGACAAAAACATTCAGTACTTC.

This clonotype came up a few times. This chain joins TRBV7-2 and TRBJ2-1; no reliable D call. CDR3 length: 13 residues. Germline V gene data show CDR1 as SGHTA and CDR2 as FQGNSA. V dropped 4 bases and J dropped 9 bases, with 13 bases sitting between them. The CDR3 DNA is TGTGCCAGCAGCTCACCCCCCAGTGGTGAGCAGTTCTTC. Its protein product is CASSSPPSGEQFF.

There are a few counts of this clonotype. J is TRBJ2-1 and V is TRBV7-2, with TRBD2 matching over 11 bases. Per germline, CDR1 SGHTA and CDR2 FQGNSA. This CDR3 contains 17 residues. Trimming at V came to 5 bases and at J to 6 bases, leaving 12 bases not matched to a gene. CDR3 DNA: TGTGCCAGCAGCCTTAGAGCGACTAGCGGGGCCGGCAATGAGCAGTTCTTC. It yields the protein CASSLRATSGAGNEQFF.

This clonotype was counted between two and nine times. V gene TRBV29-1 combines with J gene TRBJ2-3; D perhaps matches TRBD1 (5 bases). The germline V gene has CDR1 SQVTM and CDR2 ANQGSEA. This CDR3 is 13 amino acids long. The germline V and J ends were trimmed by 8 bases and 2 bases, with 14 bases remaining between them. The CDR3: CSTDKGITDTQYF. CDR3 nucleotide sequence: TGCAGCACCGACAAGGGGATCACAGATACGCAGTATTTT.

The rearrangement joins TRBV12-3 or TRBV12-4 to TRBJ2-7, with 11 bases that match TRBD2. The CDR3 is 14 residues long. J was trimmed by 6 bases and V by 3 bases; bases with no gene match: 4. CDR3 coding DNA: TGTGCCAGCAGTTTCGTAGCGGGAGGGTCCGAGCAGTACTTC. Protein: CASSFVAGGSEQYF.

This rearrangement joins TRBV7-2 to TRBJ1-1; D uncertain. The V gene's germline CDR1 is SGHTA and CDR2 FQGNSA. This CDR3 is built from 12 residues. Trimming took off 5 bases at V and 6 bases at J, with 10 bases between the two ends. The CDR3 DNA sequence: TGTGCCAGCAGCCCATATACTGCTGAAGCTTTCTTT. This codes for CASSPYTAEAFF.

The chain has TRBV27 and TRBJ2-1, with TRBD2 identical over 11 bases. The ends lost 4 bases at V and 4 bases at J; junction bases unmatched: 9. CDR1 and CDR2 (germline): MNHEY, SMNVEV (reference sequence). The CDR3 is 17 residues long. Here the CDR3 DNA reads TGTGCCAGCAGTTATACTGCCGGGACTAGCGGTTACAATGAGCAGTTCTTC. This sequence encodes CASSYTAGTSGYNEQFF.

The rearrangement uses TRBV9 and TRBJ2-2; 11 nucleotides align to TRBD1. The CDR3 length is 17 residues. Germline V gene lookup returns CDR1 SGDLS and CDR2 YYNGEE. Losses at the gene ends were 4 bases for V and 1 base for J; bases not matched to a gene: 6. The CDR3 DNA reads as TGTGCCAGCAGCCCCCGGACAGGGGGCCTGAACACCGGGGAGCTGTTTTTT. It codes for CASSPRTGGLNTGELFF.

This sequence joins TRBV5-1 and TRBJ2-2; 7 bases are shared with TRBD1. V shed 4 bases and J 3 bases; nucleotides not matched to a gene: 6. This CDR3 is 15 amino acids long. CDR1 is SGHRS, CDR2 YFSETQ, per germline. The CDR3: CASSLGGADTGELFF. DNA for the CDR3: TGCGCCAGCAGCCTAGGGGGCGCGGACACCGGGGAGCTGTTTTTT.

A few counts support this clonotype. The genes are TRBV7-8 and TRBJ2-7, with D hard to call. CDR1 SGHVS and CDR2 FQNEAQ come from the germline V gene. There are 12 residues in the CDR3. Trimming stripped 0 bases from V and 5 bases from J, with 5 bases between. CDR3 in DNA: TGTGCCAGCAGCTTAGCGGGTCACGAGCAGTACTTC. Its translation is CASSLAGHEQYF. Using reference TRBV7-8 and TRBJ2-7 for the parts outside the CDR3, the full variable domain is GAGVSQSPRYKVAKRGQDVALRCDPISGHVSLFWYQQALGQGPEFLTYFQNEAQLDKSGLPSDRFFAERPEGSVSTLKIQRTQQEDSAVYLCASSLAGHEQYFGPGTRLTVT.

In this sample, this clonotype turned up many times. V usage is TRBV7-9 and J usage is TRBJ2-1; a weak D match, TRBD1 (5 bases). V lost 8 bases and J lost 2, with 13 bases in between. The length of the CDR3 is 14 residues. From germline, CDR1 is SEHNR and CDR2 FQNEAQ (reference sequence). CDR3 DNA sequence: TGTGCCAGCGGCAGGGATGAGACCTACAATGAGCAGTTCTTC. It specifies CASGRDETYNEQFF.

The chain combines TRBV5-1 with TRBJ1-1, with no clear D. CDR1 is SGHRS, CDR2 YFSETQ, per germline. The CDR3 is 14 residues long. Trimming pared 3 bases from V and 2 bases from J, leaving 11 bases between. The CDR3 sequence is CASSSGETNTEAFF. The CDR3 coding sequence is TGCGCCAGCAGCTCGGGAGAAACCAACACTGAAGCTTTCTTT.

In this sample, this clonotype turned up a few times. J is TRBJ2-7 and V is TRBV24-1; TRBD2 is a possible D gene (5 bases). The V gene lost 10 bases and the J gene lost 4 bases, with 13 bases spanning the gap. The CDR3 has 12 residues. CDR1 is KGHDR, CDR2 SFDVKD, per germline. CDR3 protein: CATAGNNYEQYF. For the CDR3, the DNA is TGTGCCACAGCCGGGAACAATTACGAGCAGTACTTC.

The V and J genes are TRBV5-1 and TRBJ2-1, with 7 positions matching TRBD1. CDR3 length equals 20 residues. V lost 1 base, J lost 4 bases, and 20 bases stayed unmatched. Germline-derived CDR1 and CDR2 are SGHRS and YFSETQ. Here the CDR3 DNA reads TGCGCCAGCAGCTTGTCTTCGACAGGGCGCTGGTCGTCGCATTACAATGAGCAGTTCTTC. Translation: CASSLSSTGRWSSHYNEQFF.

This clonotype was counted a few times. J is TRBJ2-3 and V is TRBV7-9, with TRBD1 matching 7 bases. This CDR3 has 17 amino acids. Germline trimming cut 5 bases from V and 1 base from J; bases unmatched to any gene: 12. Germline lookup yields CDR1 SEHNR and CDR2 FQNEAQ (reference sequence). CDR3 loop: CASSSARQGRGTDTQYF. Written as DNA, the CDR3 is TGTGCCAGCAGCAGCGCGAGACAGGGACGGGGCACAGATACGCAGTATTTT. Looking up the rest from reference TRBV7-9 and TRBJ2-3 gives the full variable domain: DTGVSQNPRHKITKRGQNVTFRCDPISEHNRLYWYRQTLGQGPEFLTYFQNEAQLEKSRLLSDRFSAERPKGSFSTLEIQRTEQGDSAMYLCASSSARQGRGTDTQYFGPGTRLTVL.

This clonotype has more than one count but fewer than ten. The V call is TRBV24-1, the J call TRBJ2-1; 8 nucleotides align to TRBD2. The germline gives CDR1 KGHDR, CDR2 SFDVKD. V lost 9 bases, J lost 7 bases, and 13 bases stayed unmatched. The length of the CDR3 is 15 residues. The CDR3 is CATSSIAGFGNEQFF. The CDR3 DNA reads as TGTGCCACCTCCTCTATAGCGGGATTTGGAAATGAGCAGTTCTTC.

The CDR3 DNA follows: TGCAGCGTTCTGAGGTTAAGAGACTATGGCTACACCTTC. Encoded protein: CSVLRLRDYGYTF. V gene TRBV29-1 combines with J gene TRBJ1-2, with unresolved D. This CDR3 spans 13 amino acids. The V end was cut by 5 bases, the J end by 3 bases, with 13 bases between. CDR1 and CDR2 (germline): SQVTM, ANQGSEA. The variable domain in full, with the rest retrieved from reference TRBV29-1 and TRBJ1-2, is SAVISQKPSRDICQRGTSLTIQCQVDSQVTMMFWYRQQPGQSLTLIATANQGSEATYESGFVIDKFPISRPNLTFSTLTVSNMSPEDSSIYLCSVLRLRDYGYTFGSGTRLTVV.

The chain employs TRBV6-5 and TRBJ1-2, with TRBD1 as a possible D gene (5 bases). This CDR3 is 18 amino acids long. The germline CDR1 and CDR2 sequences are MNHEY and SVGAGI. V lost 5 bases, J lost 11 bases, and 33 bases lay in between. As DNA, the CDR3 is TGTGCCAGCAGTACACGTATACTCGGGACGACTGCCAGGGTATTGTACACCTTC. Protein: CASSTRILGTTARVLYTF.

The J gene is TRBJ2-7, the V gene TRBV6-6; possibly TRBD1 for D (6 bases). V lost 2 bases, J lost 2 bases, and 10 bases lay in between. CDR1 is MNHNY and CDR2 is SVGAGI in the germline V gene (reference sequence). The CDR3 totals 14 residues. The CDR3 sequence is CASSYPAGAYEQYF. CDR3 nucleotides: TGTGCCAGCAGTTACCCAGCAGGGGCCTACGAGCAGTACTTC.

This clonotype showed up many times. V usage is TRBV5-1 and J usage is TRBJ1-1; perhaps TRBD1 as D (6 bases). This CDR3 has 13 residues. The V end was cut by 4 bases, the J end by 4 bases, with 11 bases between. The germline gives CDR1 SGHRS, CDR2 YFSETQ. CDR3 bases: TGCGCCAGCAGCCCCCGAGGGGGCACTGAAGCTTTCTTT. The encoded protein is CASSPRGGTEAFF.

This clonotype was found a few times. This chain's CDR3 is CASSNSRTGLYEQYF. The DNA for the CDR3 is TGTGCCAGCAGTAACTCCAGGACAGGGCTCTACGAGCAGTACTTC. The chain couples TRBV25-1 to TRBJ2-7, with TRBD1 matching 8 bases. Per the germline V gene, CDR1 is MGHDK and CDR2 is SYGVNS. The J segment lost 3 bases and the V segment lost 5 bases, leaving 9 bases of the junction unmatched. The CDR3 has 15 amino acids.

The chain links TRBV27 to TRBJ1-6; D possibly corresponds to TRBD1 (5 bases). Germline V lookup: CDR1 MNHEY, CDR2 SMNVEV (reference sequence). The CDR3 runs 14 residues. V was trimmed by 6 bases and J by 9 bases, leaving 15 bases between them. The CDR3: CASRPGAATSPLHF. CDR3 bases: TGTGCCAGCAGGCCCGGGGCAGCGACTTCACCCCTCCACTTT.

Only a few counts were recorded for this clonotype. V usage is TRBV7-9 and J usage is TRBJ1-3; D gene ambiguous. V was pared by 5 bases and J by 0 bases, with 5 bases between. CDR3 length equals 13 residues. In germline, CDR1 is SEHNR, CDR2 FQNEAQ (reference sequence). CDR3 sequence reads: CASSQSSGNTIYF. The CDR3 DNA sequence: TGTGCCAGCAGCCAGAGCTCTGGAAACACCATATATTTT.

The chain is built from TRBV7-9 and TRBJ2-5, with 10 bases that match TRBD1. J gave up 8 bases and V 4 bases, and 4 bases lay outside the gene matches. The CDR3 spans 13 residues. Per germline, CDR1 SEHNR and CDR2 FQNEAQ (reference sequence). In DNA, the CDR3 is TGTGCCAGCAGCTGGGACAGGGGTGGCACCCAGTACTTC. It translates to CASSWDRGGTQYF.

The V gene is TRBV11-2, the J gene TRBJ2-3; the D gene is possibly TRBD2 (5 bases). V was clipped by 1 base and J by 0 bases, with 11 bases between them. Germline lookup yields CDR1 SGHAT and CDR2 FQNNGV. The CDR3 has 16 amino acids. In DNA form, the CDR3 reads TGTGCCAGCAGCTTAGGAGGGTTAGGGAGCACAGATACGCAGTATTTT. This sequence encodes CASSLGGLGSTDTQYF.

The gene calls are TRBV6-5 and TRBJ2-2, with D perhaps TRBD1 (5 bases). With 6 bases removed from V and 3 bases from J, the gap between germline ends came to 17 bases. This CDR3 is 16 amino acids long. Germline CDR1 is MNHEY and CDR2 is SVGAGI. The CDR3 region is CASSPGFGGDTGELFF. CDR3 nucleotide sequence: TGTGCCAGCAGCCCAGGGTTCGGTGGGGACACCGGGGAGCTGTTTTTT.

The table lists this clonotype with a few counts. The chain couples TRBV11-2 to TRBJ2-1; D not resolved. Trimming stripped 5 bases from V and 5 bases from J, with 7 bases between. Germline V gene lookup returns CDR1 SGHAT and CDR2 FQNNGV. This CDR3 has 12 residues. The CDR3 DNA is TGTGCCAGCAGCGAACATAACAATGAGCAGTTCTTC. Protein sequence: CASSEHNNEQFF.

This clonotype came up a few times. The CDR3 loop is CASSNRDRDADTQYF. CDR3 sequence (DNA): TGTGCCAGCAGCAACCGGGACAGGGATGCAGATACGCAGTATTTT. The rearrangement uses TRBV3-1 and TRBJ2-3; 9 positions match TRBD1. The CDR3 has 15 residues. V was pared by 5 bases and J by 4 bases, with 7 bases of the junction left unmatched. Germline V gene sequence: CDR1 LGHDT, CDR2 YNNKEL (reference sequence).